This T cell receptor beta chain was captured by sequencing in a study of cytomegalovirus exposure and HLA in healthy donors. Study outcomes and limitations: Investigators reported 164 TCR beta chains as tied to cytomegalovirus.

The protocol was immunoSEQ multiplex PCR, while the TCRdb copy is restricted to in-frame clones and leaves out a portion. The sample holds a few hundred thousand clones, nearly 90% seen once. In the case of this clone: Antigen: not known.

Material for sequencing was PBMCs. This receptor was taken from a man aged 25 to 45 in good health and CMV-seronegative.

In DNA form, the CDR3 reads TGTGCCAGCAGCTTACTCTTACAGGACCCAAGGCCCCTCCACTTT. This translates into CASSLLLQDPRPLHF. The chain carries TRBV5-5 and TRBJ1-6, with D perhaps TRBD1 (5 bases). Trimming pared 2 bases from V and 13 bases from J, leaving 19 bases between. The length of the CDR3 is 15 residues. The germline CDR1 and CDR2 sequences are SGHKS and YYEKEE (reference sequence).